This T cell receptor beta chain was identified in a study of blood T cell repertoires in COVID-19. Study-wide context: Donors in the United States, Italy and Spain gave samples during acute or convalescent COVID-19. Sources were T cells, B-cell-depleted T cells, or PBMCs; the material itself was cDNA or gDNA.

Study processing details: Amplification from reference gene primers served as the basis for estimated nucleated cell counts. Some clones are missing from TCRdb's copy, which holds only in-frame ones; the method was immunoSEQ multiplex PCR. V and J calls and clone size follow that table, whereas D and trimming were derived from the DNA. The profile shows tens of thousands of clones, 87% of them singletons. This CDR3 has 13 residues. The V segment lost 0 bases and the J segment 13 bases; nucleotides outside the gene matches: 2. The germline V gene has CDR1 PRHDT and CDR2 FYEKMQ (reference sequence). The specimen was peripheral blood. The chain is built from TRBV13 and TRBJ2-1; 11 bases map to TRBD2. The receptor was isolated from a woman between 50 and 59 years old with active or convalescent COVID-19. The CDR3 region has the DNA TGTGCCAGCAGCTTAGGACTAGCGGGGGACCAGTTCTTC. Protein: CASSLGLAGDQFF.